One and the same sample provided the 10 T cell receptor beta chains below, sequenced in a study of CD8+CD57+ T cells in acquired aplastic anemia. Sequencing was done on patients that had shown CD8+CD57+ cell expansion by flow cytometry. Investigators profiled TCR beta VDJ and CDR3 from genomic DNA template. Each CDR3 protein gets one entry after TCRdb re-called the reads with MiXCR. This sample carries approximately 300,000 distinct CDR3 sequences, 45% to 65% of them seen once, and the ten largest clones take under 1.5%. The source material was sorted CD4+, CD8+, or CD8+CD57+ T cells (not recorded which) from PBMCs. All receptors come from a human donor with aplastic anemia.

V is TRBV12-3 or TRBV12-4 and J is TRBJ2-7, with 14 bases that match TRBD2. V shed 5 bases, J shed 6 bases, and the junction held 0 bases outside the gene matches. The CDR3 runs 13 residues. The CDR3 region is CASSGLAGGEQYF. The CDR3 coding sequence is TGTGCCAGCAGTGGACTAGCGGGGGGCGAGCAGTACTTC.

This clonotype was seen a few times. V gene TRBV20-1 combines with J gene TRBJ2-7, with D possibly being TRBD2 (6 bases). This CDR3 has 12 amino acids. Trimming pared 2 bases from V and 6 bases from J, leaving 11 bases between. From germline, CDR1 is DFQATT and CDR2 SNEGSKA (reference sequence). The CDR3 DNA sequence: TGCAGTGCTAGATTTACAGCGGGCGAGCAGTACTTC. It yields the protein CSARFTAGEQYF.

CDR3 sequence (DNA): TGTGCCAGCAGCTTGCCCAGGGGGGCGGACGAGCAGTACTTC. Amino acid sequence: CASSLPRGADEQYF. The V and J genes are TRBV7-9 and TRBJ2-7, with a weak D call TRBD1 (7 bases). The CDR3 is made up of 14 amino acids. Germline assignment: CDR1 SEHNR and CDR2 FQNEAQ (reference sequence). V was cut by 3 bases and J by 5 bases, with 14 bases left in between.

The chain joins TRBV19 to TRBJ2-7, with a weak D call TRBD2 (6 bases). Trimming shortened V by 5 bases and J by 1 base, and 15 bases separated the two germline ends. CDR3 size: 15 residues. Germline V gene data show CDR1 as LNHDA and CDR2 as SQIVND (reference sequence). The CDR3 loop reads CASSAGLAASYEQYF. CDR3 in DNA: TGTGCCAGTAGTGCGGGACTTGCGGCGTCCTACGAGCAGTACTTC. Using reference TRBV19 and TRBJ2-7 for the parts outside the CDR3, the full variable domain is DGGITQSPKYLFRKEGQNVTLSCEQNLNHDAMYWYRQDPGQGLRLIYYSQIVNDFQKGDIAEGYSVSREKKESFPLTVTSAQKNPTAFYLCASSAGLAASYEQYFGPGTRLTVT.

The rearrangement joins TRBV19 to TRBJ1-5; no clear D gene. The length of the CDR3 is 14 residues. V was pared by 0 bases and J by 11 bases, with 14 bases between. Germline lookup yields CDR1 LNHDA and CDR2 SQIVND (reference sequence). The CDR3 is CASSIETSGRSQHF. DNA of the CDR3: TGTGCCAGTAGTATAGAGACTAGCGGGAGGTCCCAGCATTTT.

At least ten counts were recorded for this clonotype. V gene TRBV5-6 combines with J gene TRBJ1-3, with D unresolved. Germline V gives CDR1 SGHDT, CDR2 YYEEEE. Deletions cut 2 bases from V and 4 bases from J, with 10 bases between. The CDR3 covers 14 residues. The CDR3 nucleotides read TGTGCCAGCAGCTTCATAGGGCCCGGAAACACCATATATTTT. Residues: CASSFIGPGNTIYF.

About this clonotype: A read error is possible here, since a much larger clone lies one base away. This rearrangement joins TRBV11-2 to TRBJ1-3; D not resolved. CDR1 is SGHAT and CDR2 is FQNNGV in the germline V gene. This CDR3 has 15 amino acids. Here the CDR3 reads CASSLTSVSGTTIYF. DNA for the CDR3: TGTGCCAGCAGCTTAACGTCAGTATCTGGAACCACCATATATTTT.

This clonotype was picked up many times. The gene calls are TRBV4-1 and TRBJ1-5, with D perhaps TRBD1 (5 bases). V was pared by 1 base and J by 3 bases, with 10 bases between. This CDR3 is 15 amino acids long. Germline V lookup: CDR1 MGHRA, CDR2 YSYEKL. This chain's CDR3 is CASSQGGTVNQPQHF. The CDR3 nucleotides are TGCGCCAGCAGCCAAGGGGGCACAGTCAATCAGCCCCAGCATTTT.

The chain's CDR3 is CASSVRTSGGGDTQYF. CDR3 DNA: TGTGCCAGCAGTGTTCGGACTAGCGGGGGGGGAGATACGCAGTATTTT. The V and J genes are TRBV2 and TRBJ2-3, with 15 bases aligning to TRBD2. The germline gives CDR1 SNHLY, CDR2 FYNNEI. V gave up 4 bases and J gave up 5 bases; unmatched junction bases: 4. The CDR3 is made up of 16 amino acids.

The chain recombines TRBV11-2 with TRBJ2-3; D ambiguous. This CDR3 has 14 amino acids. V lost 7 bases and J 3 bases, leaving 14 bases between the germline ends. CDR1 and CDR2 from the germline V gene are SGHAT and FQNNGV. CDR3 coding DNA: TGTGCCAGCACCGTGGGTTGGAAGACAGATACGCAGTATTTT. Translated: CASTVGWKTDTQYF.